Listed here is a single T cell receptor (beta chain). Its antigen is as yet unknown. Target depth was 1 in 200,000 to 1 in 1 million T cells, about 10x per clonotype. The assay was immunoSEQ multiplex PCR, and TCRdb's table has in-frame clones only and misses some. This table holds roughly 150,000 clones, 70% to 90% found once. This entry comes from a study of cytotoxic CD8 clonotypes in ibrutinib-treated CLL. Study-level results: The public clonotypes identified were infrequent and showed contraction or stability on treatment. Higher circulating CD8+ T-cell counts strongly accompanied higher baseline clonality, above age-matched healthy donors. At ibrutinib response, clonality increased, and at progression it declined back toward baseline.

Here the sequenced sample was PBMCs, taken at disease progression, from a patient treated with ibrutinib. This sequence originates from a human donor with chronic lymphocytic leukemia.

CDR3: CASSLDTPWQGEAFF. For the CDR3, the DNA is TGTGCCAGCAGCTTAGACACCCCCTGGCAGGGGGAAGCTTTCTTT. The chain combines TRBV7-9 with TRBJ1-1, with D possibly TRBD1 on 6 matching bases. This CDR3 has 15 residues. V lost 1 base and J lost 8, with 17 bases in between. Germline CDR1 and CDR2: SEHNR and FQNEAQ (reference sequence).